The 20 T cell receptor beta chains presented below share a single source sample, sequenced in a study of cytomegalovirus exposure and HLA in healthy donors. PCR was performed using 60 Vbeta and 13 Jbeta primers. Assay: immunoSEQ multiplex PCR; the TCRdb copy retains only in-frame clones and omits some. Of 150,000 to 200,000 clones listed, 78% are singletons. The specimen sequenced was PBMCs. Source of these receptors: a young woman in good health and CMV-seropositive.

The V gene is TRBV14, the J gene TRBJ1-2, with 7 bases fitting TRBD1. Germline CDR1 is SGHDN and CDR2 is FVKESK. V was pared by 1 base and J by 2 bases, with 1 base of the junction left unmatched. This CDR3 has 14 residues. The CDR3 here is CASSQGQGNYGYTF. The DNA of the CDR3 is TGTGCCAGCAGCCAAGGACAGGGAAACTATGGCTACACCTTC. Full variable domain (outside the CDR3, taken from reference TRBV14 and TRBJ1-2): EAGVTQFPSHSVIEKGQTVTLRCDPISGHDNLYWYRRVMGKEIKFLLHFVKESKQDESGMPNNRFLAERTGGTYSTLKVQPAELEDSGVYFCASSQGQGNYGYTFGSGTRLTVV.

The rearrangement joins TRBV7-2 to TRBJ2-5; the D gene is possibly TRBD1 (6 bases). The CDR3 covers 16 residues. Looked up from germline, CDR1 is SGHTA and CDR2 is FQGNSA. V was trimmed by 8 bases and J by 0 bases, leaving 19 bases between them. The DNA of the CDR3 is TGTGCCAGCCAGAGACAGGCGATGGGAAACCAAGAGACCCAGTACTTC. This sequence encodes CASQRQAMGNQETQYF.

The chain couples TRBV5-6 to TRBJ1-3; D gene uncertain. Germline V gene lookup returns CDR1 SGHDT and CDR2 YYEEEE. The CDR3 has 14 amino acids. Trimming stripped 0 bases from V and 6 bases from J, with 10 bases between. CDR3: CASSLVGRENTIYF. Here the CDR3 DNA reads TGTGCCAGCAGCTTGGTGGGGAGGGAAAACACCATATATTTT.

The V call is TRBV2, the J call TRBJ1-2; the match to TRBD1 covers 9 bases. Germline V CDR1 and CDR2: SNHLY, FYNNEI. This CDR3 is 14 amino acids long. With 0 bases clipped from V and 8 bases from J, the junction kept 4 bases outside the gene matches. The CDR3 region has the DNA TGTGCCAGCAGTGAAGCGACAGGGGGAAGCGGCTACACCTTC. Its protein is CASSEATGGSGYTF. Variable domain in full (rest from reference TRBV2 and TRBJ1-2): EPEVTQTPSHQVTQMGQEVILRCVPISNHLYFYWYRQILGQKVEFLVSFYNNEISEKSEIFDDQFSVERPDGSNFTLKIRSTKLEDSAMYFCASSEATGGSGYTFGSGTRLTVV.

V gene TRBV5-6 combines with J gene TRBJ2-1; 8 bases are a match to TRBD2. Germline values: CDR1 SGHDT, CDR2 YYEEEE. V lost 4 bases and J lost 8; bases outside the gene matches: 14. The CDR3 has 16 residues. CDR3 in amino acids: CASSPGVRAGEDEQFF. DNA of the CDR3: TGTGCCAGCAGCCCGGGGGTCCGAGCGGGAGAGGATGAGCAGTTCTTC.

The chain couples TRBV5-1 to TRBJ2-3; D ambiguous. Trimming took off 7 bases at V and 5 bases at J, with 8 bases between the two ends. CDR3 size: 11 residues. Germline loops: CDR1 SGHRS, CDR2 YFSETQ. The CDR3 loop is CASQREDTQYF. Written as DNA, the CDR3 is TGCGCCAGCCAGCGTGAAGATACGCAGTATTTT.

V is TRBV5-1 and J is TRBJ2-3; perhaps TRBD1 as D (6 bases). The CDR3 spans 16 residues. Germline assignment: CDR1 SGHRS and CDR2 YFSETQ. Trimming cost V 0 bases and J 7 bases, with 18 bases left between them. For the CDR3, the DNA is TGCGCCAGCAGCTTGGTGGGACACCTCGGCGTGCATACGCAGTATTTT. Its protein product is CASSLVGHLGVHTQYF.

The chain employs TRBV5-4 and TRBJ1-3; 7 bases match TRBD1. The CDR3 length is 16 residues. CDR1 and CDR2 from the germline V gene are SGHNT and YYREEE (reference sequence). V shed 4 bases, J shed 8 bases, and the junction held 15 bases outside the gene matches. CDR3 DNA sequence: TGTGCCAGCAGCCAGAGGGACAGCGACTTTAGGGACACCATATATTTT. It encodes CASSQRDSDFRDTIYF. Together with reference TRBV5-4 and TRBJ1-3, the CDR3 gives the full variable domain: ETGVTQSPTHLIKTRGQQVTLRCSSQSGHNTVSWYQQALGQGPQFIFQYYREEENGRGNFPPRFSGLQFPNYSSELNVNALELDDSALYLCASSQRDSDFRDTIYFGEGSWLTVV.

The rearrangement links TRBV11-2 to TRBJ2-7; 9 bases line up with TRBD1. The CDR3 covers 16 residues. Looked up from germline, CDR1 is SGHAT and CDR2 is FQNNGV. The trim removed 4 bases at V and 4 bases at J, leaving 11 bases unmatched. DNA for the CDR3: TGTGCCAGCAGCTCCGGAAGCGGGACAGGGCGTTACGAGCAGTACTTC. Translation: CASSSGSGTGRYEQYF. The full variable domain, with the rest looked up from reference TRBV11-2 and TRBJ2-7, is EAGVAQSPRYKIIEKRQSVAFWCNPISGHATLYWYQQILGQGPKLLIQFQNNGVVDDSQLPKDRFSAERLKGVDSTLKIQPAKLEDSAVYLCASSSGSGTGRYEQYFGPGTRLTVT.

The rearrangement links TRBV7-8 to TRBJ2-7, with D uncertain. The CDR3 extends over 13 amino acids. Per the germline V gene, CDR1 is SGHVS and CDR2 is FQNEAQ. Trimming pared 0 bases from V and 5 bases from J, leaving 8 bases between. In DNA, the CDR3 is TGTGCCAGCAGCTTAGCGCCCGAGGACGAGCAGTACTTC. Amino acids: CASSLAPEDEQYF. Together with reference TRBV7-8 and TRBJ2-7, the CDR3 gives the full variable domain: GAGVSQSPRYKVAKRGQDVALRCDPISGHVSLFWYQQALGQGPEFLTYFQNEAQLDKSGLPSDRFFAERPEGSVSTLKIQRTQQEDSAVYLCASSLAPEDEQYFGPGTRLTVT.

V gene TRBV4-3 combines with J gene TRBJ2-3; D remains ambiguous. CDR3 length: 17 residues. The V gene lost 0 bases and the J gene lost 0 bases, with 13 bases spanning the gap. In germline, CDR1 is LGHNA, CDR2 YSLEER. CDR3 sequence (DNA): TGCGCCAGCAGCCAAGATCTGTTCAGGCCTAGCACAGATACGCAGTATTTT. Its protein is CASSQDLFRPSTDTQYF.

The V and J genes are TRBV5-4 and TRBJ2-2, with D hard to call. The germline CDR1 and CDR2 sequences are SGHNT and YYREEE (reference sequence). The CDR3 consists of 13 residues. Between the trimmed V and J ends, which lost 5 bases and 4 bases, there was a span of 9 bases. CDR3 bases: TGTGCCAGCAGGTTCTCTCTCACCGGGGAGCTGTTTTTT. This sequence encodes CASRFSLTGELFF. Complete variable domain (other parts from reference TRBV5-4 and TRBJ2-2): ETGVTQSPTHLIKTRGQQVTLRCSSQSGHNTVSWYQQALGQGPQFIFQYYREEENGRGNFPPRFSGLQFPNYSSELNVNALELDDSALYLCASRFSLTGELFFGEGSRLTVL.

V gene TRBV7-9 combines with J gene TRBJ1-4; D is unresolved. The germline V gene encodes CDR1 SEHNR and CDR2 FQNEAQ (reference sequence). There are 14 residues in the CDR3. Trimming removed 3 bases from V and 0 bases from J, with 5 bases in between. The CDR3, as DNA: TGTGCCAGCAGCTTCGAGGCAACTAATGAAAAACTGTTTTTT. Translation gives CASSFEATNEKLFF.

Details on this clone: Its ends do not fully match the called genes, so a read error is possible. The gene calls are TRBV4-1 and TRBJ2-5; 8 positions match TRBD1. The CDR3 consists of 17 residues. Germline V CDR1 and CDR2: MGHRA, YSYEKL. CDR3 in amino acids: CASSQEPLQGVSVTQYF. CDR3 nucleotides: TGCGCCAGCAGTCAAGAGCCGTTACAGGGGGTTTCGGTGACCCAGTACTTC.

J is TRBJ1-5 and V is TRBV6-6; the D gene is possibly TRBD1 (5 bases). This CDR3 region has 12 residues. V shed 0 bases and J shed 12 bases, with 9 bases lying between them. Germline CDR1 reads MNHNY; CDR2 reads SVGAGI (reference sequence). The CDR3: CASSYSSQGQHF. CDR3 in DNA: TGTGCCAGCAGTTACTCGAGTCAGGGCCAGCATTTT.

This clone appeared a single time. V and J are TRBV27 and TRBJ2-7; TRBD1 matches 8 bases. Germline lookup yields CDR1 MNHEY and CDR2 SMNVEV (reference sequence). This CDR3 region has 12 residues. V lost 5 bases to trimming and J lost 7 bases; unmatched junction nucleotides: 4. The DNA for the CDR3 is TGTGCCAGCAGTCGACAGGGGCGTGAGCAGTACTTC. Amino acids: CASSRQGREQYF.

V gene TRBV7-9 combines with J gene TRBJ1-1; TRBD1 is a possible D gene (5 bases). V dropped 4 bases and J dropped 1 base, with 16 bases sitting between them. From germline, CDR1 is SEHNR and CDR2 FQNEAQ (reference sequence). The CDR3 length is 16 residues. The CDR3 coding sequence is TGTGCCAGCAGCTCCGGGGAGCGGGGGACGAACACTGAAGCTTTCTTT. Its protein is CASSSGERGTNTEAFF.

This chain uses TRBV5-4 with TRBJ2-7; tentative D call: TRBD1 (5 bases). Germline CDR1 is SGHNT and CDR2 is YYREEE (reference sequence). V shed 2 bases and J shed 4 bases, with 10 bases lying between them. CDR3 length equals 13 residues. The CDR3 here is CASSFRGGYEQYF. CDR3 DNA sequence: TGTGCCAGCAGCTTTAGGGGTGGTTACGAGCAGTACTTC.

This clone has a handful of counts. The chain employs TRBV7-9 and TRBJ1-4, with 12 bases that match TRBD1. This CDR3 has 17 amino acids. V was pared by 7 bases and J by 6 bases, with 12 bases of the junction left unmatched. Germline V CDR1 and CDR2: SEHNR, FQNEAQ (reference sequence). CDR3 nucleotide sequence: TGTGCCAGCAACATCTTAGGGACAGGGGGCGGCTATGAAAAACTGTTTTTT. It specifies CASNILGTGGGYEKLFF.

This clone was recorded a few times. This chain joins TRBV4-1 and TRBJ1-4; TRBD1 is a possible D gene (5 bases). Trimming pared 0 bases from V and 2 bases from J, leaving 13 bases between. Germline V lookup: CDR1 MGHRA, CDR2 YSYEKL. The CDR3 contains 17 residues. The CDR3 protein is CASSQDRGGGTNEKLFF. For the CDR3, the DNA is TGCGCCAGCAGCCAAGATCGGGGTGGGGGGACTAATGAAAAACTGTTTTTT.